One sample yielded the 13 T cell receptor beta chains listed below, sequenced in a study of CD4 T cells in relation to SARS-CoV-2 and coronaviruses. This table comes from immunoSEQ multiplex PCR, and its TCRdb copy is limited to in-frame clones, with some not included. This table has approximately 64,000 clones, less than 95% appearing once. CD4+ T cells from unexposed donors were obtained before the COVID-19 pandemic (2011-2018). The specimen was naive CD4+ T cells from PBMCs. Subset indicated: naive CD4+ T cells isolated by negative enrichment. The source is a human donor in good health.

This chain connects TRBV28 to TRBJ1-1; D unresolved. CDR3 length: 13 amino acids. Trimming cost V 3 bases and J 2 bases, with 7 bases left between them. CDR1 is MDHEN, CDR2 SYDVKM, per germline. Written as DNA, the CDR3 is TGTGCCAGCAGTTTCAGCTTAAACACTGAAGCTTTCTTT. This codes for CASSFSLNTEAFF.

V and J are TRBV10-1 and TRBJ2-3; 7 bases line up with TRBD2. This CDR3 region has 14 residues. Germline V lookup: CDR1 WNHNN, CDR2 SYGVQD (reference sequence). The trim removed 4 bases at V and 8 bases at J, leaving 9 bases unmatched. The CDR3 spells CASSVRRSGTTQYF. In nucleotides, the CDR3 is TGCGCCAGCAGTGTCCGCCGGAGCGGGACTACGCAGTATTTT.

The rearrangement uses TRBV28 and TRBJ2-2; D call uncertain. The germline CDR1 and CDR2 sequences are MDHEN and SYDVKM. This CDR3 is built from 12 residues. V lost 2 bases and J 5 bases, leaving 3 bases between the germline ends. The CDR3 spells CASSLITGELFF. CDR3 bases: TGTGCCAGCAGTTTAATTACCGGGGAGCTGTTTTTT.

The V call is TRBV28, the J call TRBJ1-4, with D unresolved. Trimming took off 4 bases at V and 6 bases at J, with 12 bases between the two ends. Looked up from germline, CDR1 is MDHEN and CDR2 is SYDVKM. This CDR3 spans 14 amino acids. The CDR3, as DNA: TGTGCCAGCAGTTCCGCCGGGAGGGATGAAAAACTGTTTTTT. Its translation: CASSSAGRDEKLFF. Using reference TRBV28 and TRBJ1-4 for the parts outside the CDR3, the full variable domain is DVKVTQSSRYLVKRTGEKVFLECVQDMDHENMFWYRQDPGLGLRLIYFSYDVKMKEKGDIPEGYSVSREKKERFSLILESASTNQTSMYLCASSSAGRDEKLFFGSGTQLSVL.

The sample holds one count of this clone. This chain uses TRBV6-6 with TRBJ1-6, with D unclear. The CDR3 has 12 residues. V was cut by 1 base and J by 10 bases, with 5 bases left in between. CDR1 MNHNY and CDR2 SVGAGI come from the germline V gene (reference sequence). CDR3 DNA sequence: TGTGCCAGCAGTTACTTGGGCTCACCCCTCCACTTT. It translates to CASSYLGSPLHF.

This clone was picked up a small number of times. The chain employs TRBV5-8 and TRBJ1-5; D is uncertain. CDR3 size: 14 residues. Looked up from germline, CDR1 is SGHTS and CDR2 is YDEGEE. The V end lost 5 bases, the J end lost 7 bases, and 16 bases lay between the germline ends. CDR3 nucleotide sequence: TGTGCCAGCAGTCCCCCGGGGATCCCCCAGCCCCAGCATTTT. Protein product: CASSPPGIPQPQHF.

The V call is TRBV3-1 (or the pseudogene TRBV3-2), the J call TRBJ2-7; 8 bases line up with TRBD2. Germline CDR1 reads LGHDT; CDR2 reads YNNKEL (reference sequence). V gave up 3 bases and J gave up 6 bases; unmatched junction bases: 7. CDR3 length equals 14 residues. The CDR3 DNA is TGTGCCAGCAGCCACAGCGGGAGAAATACCGAGCAGTACTTC. Amino acid sequence: CASSHSGRNTEQYF.

This chain joins TRBV18 and TRBJ2-7; D possibly corresponds to TRBD1 (9 bases). Germline V gene data show CDR1 as KGHSH and CDR2 as LQKENI. Deletions cut 5 bases from V and 5 bases from J, with 25 bases between. CDR3 length equals 17 residues. In nucleotides, the CDR3 is TGTGCCAGCTCATCGACAGGGGGGTCAGCGGGAGTCGACGAGCAGTACTTC. Translation: CASSSTGGSAGVDEQYF.

The count of this clone is one. This chain uses TRBV28 with TRBJ1-6; D is ambiguous. The CDR3 contains 13 residues. Germline V gene sequence: CDR1 MDHEN, CDR2 SYDVKM. Trimming removed 8 bases from V and 8 bases from J, with 13 bases in between. The CDR3 here is CASGPNGDSPLHF. The CDR3, as DNA: TGTGCCAGCGGACCGAACGGGGATTCACCCCTCCACTTT.

This chain joins TRBV7-3 and TRBJ2-1, with no clear D. In germline, CDR1 is SGHTA, CDR2 FQGTGA. Trimming removed 1 base from V and 5 bases from J, with 6 bases in between. CDR3 length: 13 amino acids. The CDR3 is CASSLKGNNEQFF. The CDR3 DNA sequence: TGTGCCAGCAGCTTAAAAGGAAACAATGAGCAGTTCTTC.

This chain connects TRBV11-2 to TRBJ2-1; no clear D. CDR1 is SGHAT, CDR2 FQNNGV, per germline. The CDR3 totals 15 residues. The germline V and J ends were trimmed by 2 bases and 0 bases, with 8 bases remaining between them. CDR3 in amino acids: CASSLTVSSYNEQFF. The CDR3 nucleotides read TGTGCCAGCAGCTTAACCGTGAGCTCCTACAATGAGCAGTTCTTC.

V is TRBV6-2 or TRBV6-3 and J is TRBJ2-7; D is uncertain. V lost 4 bases and J 2 bases, leaving 9 bases between the germline ends. This CDR3 is 13 amino acids long. Per germline, CDR1 MNHEY and CDR2 SVGEGT. The DNA of the CDR3 is TGTGCCAGCAGTTCCTGGCAGGCCTACGAGCAGTACTTC. It translates to CASSSWQAYEQYF.

The V call is TRBV18, the J call TRBJ2-7, with a tentative D call TRBD1 (7 bases). The CDR3 loop spans 13 amino acids. Germline assignment: CDR1 KGHSH and CDR2 LQKENI. V shed 6 bases and J shed 10 bases, with 19 bases lying between them. The CDR3 protein is CASSLDRVADQYF. Written as DNA, the CDR3 is TGTGCCAGCTCCCTCGACAGGGTAGCGGATCAGTACTTC.